This record looks at one T cell receptor (beta chain) sequence and its context. The germline V gene encodes CDR1 MNHNY and CDR2 SVGAGI (reference sequence). With V trimmed by 4 bases and J by 7 bases, 4 bases remained unmatched. This CDR3 has 15 amino acids. This sample was taken from a study of blood T cell repertoires in COVID-19. As for the study in general: The samples span acute and convalescent COVID-19 from the United States, Italy and Spain. From T cells, B-cell-depleted T cells, or PBMCs came the material, which was cDNA or gDNA.

The method was immunoSEQ multiplex PCR; TCRdb's version includes in-frame clones alone and lacks a portion of them. The sample yields a few hundred thousand clones, roughly 82% seen once. The clonotype was recovered from a woman aged 40 to 50 who had recovered from COVID-19. V usage is TRBV6-6 and J usage is TRBJ2-2; 12 bases line up with TRBD1. The sample comprised peripheral blood. The CDR3 reads CASSWDRGRNGELFF. The CDR3 nucleotides are TGTGCCAGCAGTTGGGACAGGGGGCGGAACGGGGAGCTGTTTTTT.